These 20 T cell receptor beta chains share one sample of origin, sequenced in a study of neurological immune-mediated disorders. One entry per CDR3 protein, called by TCRdb with MiXCR from the 5' RACE reads. The sample contains about 66,000 distinct CDR3 sequences, roughly 4.9% of which appear only once. Sequenced: PBMCs. These receptors were collected from a woman aged 70-85 years with multiple sclerosis.

In this sample, this clonotype turned up many times. The V gene is TRBV20-1, the J gene TRBJ2-1; TRBD2 aligns across 8 bases. Germline CDR1 reads DFQATT; CDR2 reads SNEGSKA (reference sequence). The CDR3 extends over 14 amino acids. The V gene end was trimmed by 3 bases and the J gene end by 7 bases; junction bases not matched to a gene: 8. CDR3 in DNA: TGCAGTGCTAGTCCCGGGAGGGCGAGGAATGAGCAGTTCTTC. Its translation is CSASPGRARNEQFF.

The table lists this clonotype with many counts. The chain carries TRBV10-2 and TRBJ2-3; a weak D match, TRBD1 (5 bases). Trimming left V 6 bases short and J 7 bases short, with 11 bases between. The CDR3 sequence is 12 residues long. Germline lookup yields CDR1 WSHSY and CDR2 SAAADI. This CDR3 is CASRDQGNTQYF. For the CDR3, the DNA is TGCGCCAGCAGGGACCAGGGTAATACGCAGTATTTT.

This clonotype came up many times. This chain connects TRBV5-1 to TRBJ1-5; D gene ambiguous. V lost 1 base to trimming and J lost 3 bases, with 8 bases between them. Looked up from germline, CDR1 is SGHRS and CDR2 is YFSETQ. The CDR3 has 14 amino acids. The DNA of the CDR3 is TGCGCCAGCAGCTTGTATCCCGACAATCAGCCCCAGCATTTT. It yields the protein CASSLYPDNQPQHF.

This clonotype was seen only a few times. V is TRBV5-1 and J is TRBJ2-1, with D possibly matching TRBD2 (6 bases). V shed 1 base and J shed 2 bases, with 10 bases lying between them. CDR3 length equals 15 residues. CDR1 is SGHRS, CDR2 YFSETQ, per germline. In DNA form, the CDR3 reads TGCGCCAGCAGCTTGCTGACTAGTACCTACAATGAGCAGTTCTTC. Its protein product is CASSLLTSTYNEQFF. Variable domain in full (rest from reference TRBV5-1 and TRBJ2-1): KAGVTQTPRYLIKTRGQQVTLSCSPISGHRSVSWYQQTPGQGLQFLFEYFSETQRNKGNFPGRFSGRQFSNSRSEMNVSTLELGDSALYLCASSLLTSTYNEQFFGPGTRLTVL.

This clonotype was counted ten times or more. V is TRBV12-3 or TRBV12-4 and J is TRBJ1-4; TRBD1 is a possible D gene (5 bases). This CDR3 spans 16 amino acids. Between the trimmed V and J ends, which lost 4 bases and 7 bases, there was a span of 19 bases. In DNA form, the CDR3 reads TGTGCCAGCAGTTCCGCCGGGGCCGCGGGAAGTGAAAAACTGTTTTTT. This encodes CASSSAGAAGSEKLFF.

This clonotype was seen at least ten times. This rearrangement joins TRBV28 to TRBJ2-1, with 9 bases aligning to TRBD2. Trimming removed 4 bases from V and 5 bases from J; junction bases left unmatched: 3. The V gene's germline CDR1 is MDHEN and CDR2 SYDVKM. There are 14 residues in the CDR3. In DNA form, the CDR3 reads TGTGCCAGCAGTTCGGTAGCGGGAGACAATGAGCAGTTCTTC. Translation: CASSSVAGDNEQFF. Full variable domain (remainder filled in from reference TRBV28 and TRBJ2-1): DVKVTQSSRYLVKRTGEKVFLECVQDMDHENMFWYRQDPGLGLRLIYFSYDVKMKEKGDIPEGYSVSREKKERFSLILESASTNQTSMYLCASSSVAGDNEQFFGPGTRLTVL.

At least ten counts were recorded for this clonotype. The chain uses TRBV5-8 and TRBJ2-1, with 7 bases fitting TRBD1. CDR1 SGHTS and CDR2 YDEGEE come from the germline V gene. V was pared by 1 base and J by 1 base, with 2 bases of the junction left unmatched. This CDR3 is built from 15 residues. The CDR3 DNA reads as TGTGCCAGCAGCTTGAAGGGACAGTCCTACAATGAGCAGTTCTTC. This encodes CASSLKGQSYNEQFF.

This clonotype was detected many times. J is TRBJ2-5 and V is TRBV20-1; 11 bases agree with TRBD2. Germline CDR1 and CDR2: DFQATT and SNEGSKA (reference sequence). J lost 2 bases, V lost 5 bases, and 4 bases had no gene match. The CDR3 runs to 14 residues. The CDR3 DNA reads TGCAGTGCTCGGCGGACTAGCGGGCAAGAGACCCAGTACTTC. Translating gives CSARRTSGQETQYF.

At least ten counts were recorded for this clonotype. CDR3 DNA: TGCGCCAGCAGCTTGACAGGGGTGGCCTACGAGCAGTACTTC. This sequence encodes CASSLTGVAYEQYF. The genes are TRBV5-1 and TRBJ2-7, with 7 positions matching TRBD1. Germline-derived CDR1 and CDR2 are SGHRS and YFSETQ. This CDR3 is 14 amino acids long. J lost 2 bases, V lost 1 base, and 3 bases had no gene match.

This clonotype was detected many times. The chain combines TRBV15 with TRBJ2-3; possible D gene TRBD2, 5 bases. Germline CDR1 and CDR2: LNHNV and YYDKDF (reference sequence). Trimming stripped 5 bases from V and 6 bases from J, with 15 bases between. This CDR3 region has 14 residues. The CDR3, as DNA: TGTGCCACCAGCCCCCGGTTGAGGGTGGATACGCAGTATTTT. Encoded protein: CATSPRLRVDTQYF.

In DNA form, the CDR3 reads TGTGCCAGCAGCCTTCGGACTAGCGGTTTTACCTACGAGCAGTACTTC. Translation gives CASSLRTSGFTYEQYF. V gene TRBV11-2 combines with J gene TRBJ2-7, with TRBD2 identical over 10 bases. J was trimmed by 2 bases and V by 5 bases; bases with no gene match: 9. The V gene's germline CDR1 is SGHAT and CDR2 FQNNGV. This CDR3 has 16 amino acids.

The chain combines TRBV7-2 with TRBJ1-2; D gene uncertain. The V end was cut by 1 base, the J end by 8 bases, with 11 bases between. This CDR3 is 13 amino acids long. CDR1 SGHTA and CDR2 FQGNSA come from the germline V gene. For the CDR3, the DNA is TGTGCCAGCAGCTTAGGACGGTCGTGGGGCTACACCTTC. Amino acids: CASSLGRSWGYTF.

The chain carries TRBV20-1 and TRBJ2-7, with D hard to call. The CDR3 consists of 14 residues. V lost 4 bases and J 2 bases, leaving 15 bases between the germline ends. CDR1 and CDR2 (germline): DFQATT, SNEGSKA (reference sequence). The CDR3 region is CSAIGIEDTYEQYF. As DNA, the CDR3 is TGCAGTGCTATAGGGATCGAGGATACCTACGAGCAGTACTTC.

At least ten counts were recorded for this clonotype. V is TRBV12-3 or TRBV12-4 and J is TRBJ2-6; D is ambiguous. The CDR3 consists of 15 residues. The germline V and J ends were trimmed by 6 bases and 0 bases, with 9 bases remaining between them. In DNA form, the CDR3 reads TGTGCCAGCAGCCTTGCCAGCTCTGGGGCCAACGTCCTGACTTTC. Protein: CASSLASSGANVLTF.

This clonotype was seen at least ten times. The chain joins TRBV20-1 to TRBJ2-7, with 7 bases fitting TRBD1. The CDR3 runs to 13 residues. The V gene's germline CDR1 is DFQATT and CDR2 SNEGSKA (reference sequence). Unmatched junction bases numbered 7, after V lost 4 bases and J lost 4 bases. The CDR3 here is CSAMKGGFYEQYF. The CDR3 nucleotides read TGCAGTGCTATGAAAGGGGGCTTTTACGAGCAGTACTTC.

Only a few counts were recorded for this clonotype. This chain links TRBV6-2 or TRBV6-3 with TRBJ1-1; maybe TRBD1 (6 bases). Germline-derived CDR1 and CDR2 are MNHEY and SVGEGT. The CDR3 extends over 17 amino acids. V was trimmed by 3 bases and J by 1 base, leaving 18 bases between them. Written as DNA, the CDR3 is TGTGCCAGCAGTTATAGACAGGCCCGTTTGGGGAACACTGAAGCTTTCTTT. Amino acids: CASSYRQARLGNTEAFF.

In its sample, this clonotype was seen many times. V usage is TRBV7-9 and J usage is TRBJ1-2; no reliable D call. This CDR3 has 12 amino acids. V dropped 5 bases and J dropped 8 bases, with 12 bases sitting between them. Germline V CDR1 and CDR2: SEHNR, FQNEAQ (reference sequence). CDR3 in DNA: TGTGCCAGCAGCCAGTTAGAGGGCGGCTACACCTTC. This translates into CASSQLEGGYTF.

The table lists this clonotype with many counts. The chain is built from TRBV29-1 and TRBJ2-2; D ambiguous. CDR1 and CDR2 from the germline V gene are SQVTM and ANQGSEA. V lost 5 bases to trimming and J lost 1 base, with 5 bases between them. This CDR3 comprises 12 residues. The CDR3 protein is CSVNVNTGELFF. The CDR3 coding sequence is TGCAGCGTTAATGTGAACACCGGGGAGCTGTTTTTT.

The sample holds a few counts of this clonotype. A much larger clone differs by one base, so this may be a read error. This likely comes from a read error, as the CDR3 has no conserved phenylalanine or tryptophan at its end. The chain employs TRBV29-1 and TRBJ2-3; 8 positions match TRBD2. The length of the CDR3 is 14 residues. V lost 5 bases and J lost 6; bases outside the gene matches: 10. In germline, CDR1 is SQVTM, CDR2 ANQGSEA. CDR3 sequence: CSVRAGGNWDTQYI. The CDR3, as DNA: TGCAGCGTTAGGGCGGGAGGCAATTGGGATACGCAGTATATT.

Concerning this clonotype itself: A read error is possible here, since a much larger clone lies one base away. The chain has TRBV11-2 and TRBJ2-1; D is ambiguous. V was clipped by 5 bases and J by 8 bases, with 10 bases between them. The CDR3 has 12 residues. Germline V gives CDR1 SGHAT, CDR2 FQNNGV. Written as DNA, the CDR3 is TGTGCCAGCAGCCTGAAGAAACATGAGCAGTTCTTC. Residues: CASSLKKHEQFF. Variable domain in full (rest from reference TRBV11-2 and TRBJ2-1): EAGVAQSPRYKIIEKRQSVAFWCNPISGHATLYWYQQILGQGPKLLIQFQNNGVVDDSQLPKDRFSAERLKGVDSTLKIQPAKLEDSAVYLCASSLKKHEQFFGPGTRLTVL.